A selection of T cell receptor beta chains follows, all from one sample in a study of cytomegalovirus exposure and HLA in healthy donors. Clones were sequenced by immunoSEQ multiplex PCR, and TCRdb holds only the in-frame ones, with some missing. In the table there are tens of thousands of clones, approximately 70% of which are singletons. Sequenced: PBMCs. These receptors all come from a man aged 50-59 years in good health and CMV-seronegative. Both conserved end residues are part of each CDR3. The D gene is left open where the match is weak. The size of a clone is reported for some rows only, either as once, few or many, or as a class for expanded clones.

TRBV6-5	-	TRBJ2-6	-	TGTGCCAGCAGATTGAGTGCTGGGGCCAACGTCCTGACTTTC	CASRLSAGANVLTF
TRBV19	-	TRBJ1-4	-	TGTGCCAGTAGTCCTGGCACAACTAATGAAAAACTGTTTTTT	CASSPGTTNEKLFF
TRBV6-1	-	TRBJ2-5	TRBD2	TGTGCCAGCAGTGGACTAGCGGGGGGGCCAGAGACCCAGTACTTC	CASSGLAGGPETQYF
TRBV11-2	few	TRBJ1-6	TRBD1	TGTGCCAGCAGCACCCGAGGGACAGATTTTTATAATTCACCCCTCCACTTT	CASSTRGTDFYNSPLHF
TRBV11-1	-	TRBJ2-7	TRBD1	TGTGCCAGCAGCTTAAGACGGGGGACAGGAATAAACGAGCAGTACTTC	CASSLRRGTGINEQYF
TRBV6-4	-	TRBJ2-3	-	TGTGCCAGCAGTGACGGGAGTGGGAGCGGCACAGATACGCAGTATTTT	CASSDGSGSGTDTQYF
TRBV4-2	few	TRBJ1-1	-	TGTGCCAGCGGGTCGGGCGGGGGGGCGAACACTGAAGCTTTCTTT	CASGSGGGANTEAFF
TRBV6-4	few	TRBJ2-1	-	TGTGCCAGCAGTGACTCGATCGGGTTCTCACCGGGTGAGCAGTTCTTC	CASSDSIGFSPGEQFF
TRBV7-3	-	TRBJ1-4	-	TGTGCCAGCAGCTCTACAGGGCGGCCTAATGAAAAACTGTTTTTT	CASSSTGRPNEKLFF
TRBV5-4	-	TRBJ2-5	TRBD1	TGTGCCAGCAGCTTCGCCGGGACAGGGGAAGAGACCCAGTACTTC	CASSFAGTGEETQYF
TRBV19	-	TRBJ2-2	-	TGTGCCAGTAGGATTACAGGGTTGCGCCCTGTGAGGGCCGGGGAGCTGTTTTTT	CASRITGLRPVRAGELFF
TRBV7-6	-	TRBJ2-7	TRBD1	TGTGCCAGCAGCCTATACGGGACAGGGCGACGTCGAGCGTACGAGCAGTACTTC	CASSLYGTGRRRAYEQYF
TRBV6-5	-	TRBJ2-5	TRBD1	TGTGCCAGCAGGGAGGGACAGGGGTCCGAGACCCAGTACTTC	CASREGQGSETQYF
TRBV10-1	-	TRBJ2-7	-	TGCGCCAGCACTGAATTCCCAGGCTACGAGCAGTACTTC	CASTEFPGYEQYF
TRBV27	-	TRBJ2-3	-	TGTGCCAGCAGTTTGGCAGGGAAAGATACGCAGTATTTT	CASSLAGKDTQYF
TRBV18	once	TRBJ1-3	-	TGTGCCAGCTCGCGCCCAGGGGTCTCTGGAAACACCATATATTTT	CASSRPGVSGNTIYF
TRBV19	-	TRBJ1-2	TRBD1	TGTGCCAGTAGTACCCATTCGGTTCGTAAGGGACAGGGGATTACTAACTATGGCTACACCTTC	CASSTHSVRKGQGITNYGYTF
TRBV6-7	-	TRBJ2-3	TRBD2	TGTGCCAGCAGCGGGACTAGCGGGGGGGCCGTGGATACGCAGTATTTT	CASSGTSGGAVDTQYF
TRBV7-3	-	TRBJ1-1	-	TGTGCCAGCAGCTTAACTGTGGGAGGGCGGACTGAAGCTTTCTTT	CASSLTVGGRTEAFF
TRBV5-1	-	TRBJ1-1	-	TGCGCCAGCACCTCGGGGGGGGGATACACTGAAGCTTTCTTT	CASTSGGGYTEAFF
TRBV30	-	TRBJ1-4	TRBD1	TGTGCCTGGAGTTGGACAGGGGGCAATGAAAAACTGTTTTTT	CAWSWTGGNEKLFF
TRBV7-2	-	TRBJ2-5	TRBD2	TGTGCCAGCAGCCGGACTAGTATAGAAGAGACCCAGTACTTC	CASSRTSIEETQYF
TRBV9	-	TRBJ1-2	-	TGTGCCAGCACCCCGTCGCCAGGGGAGAACTATGGCTACACCTTC	CASTPSPGENYGYTF
TRBV4-1	few	TRBJ1-1	-	TGCGCCAGCAGCCAAGATCTACAGGGGAACACTGAAGCTTTCTTT	CASSQDLQGNTEAFF
TRBV5-6	few	TRBJ1-5	-	TGTGCCAGCAGCTTGGCCGGGGGAAGCAATCAGCCCCAGCATTTT	CASSLAGGSNQPQHF
TRBV6-1	few	TRBJ2-7	TRBD2	TGTGCCAGCAGTGACAGACTAGCTGGCGAGCAGTACTTC	CASSDRLAGEQYF
TRBV7-2	-	TRBJ2-3	TRBD2	TGTGCCAGCAGCCGTCGCGGGGGGAAGACAGATACGCAGTATTTT	CASSRRGGKTDTQYF
TRBV5-1	-	TRBJ1-1	-	TGCGCCAGCAGCTTGGGAGGAGGGCAGGGGAACACTGAAGCTTTCTTT	CASSLGGGQGNTEAFF
TRBV5-1	-	TRBJ2-1	-	TGCGCCAGCAGCTTGGCCGGGGAGAACAATGAGCAGTTCTTC	CASSLAGENNEQFF
TRBV29-1	-	TRBJ1-6	-	TGCAGCGTTGCATGGAGTTATAATTCACCCCTCCACTTT	CSVAWSYNSPLHF
TRBV2	-	TRBJ1-2	-	TGTGCCAGCAGTGAGACCCGGGGTGGCTACACCTTC	CASSETRGGYTF
TRBV6-5	few	TRBJ1-6	-	TGTGCCAGCATCGGTGCCCCCAATTCACCCCTCCACTTT	CASIGAPNSPLHF
TRBV7-8	-	TRBJ2-7	TRBD1	TGTGCCAGCACCCCCCGGGACAGGGGGCACGAGCAGTACTTC	CASTPRDRGHEQYF
TRBV15	few	TRBJ1-2	TRBD1	TGTGCCACCAGCCGGGGGGACAGGGGGCGAGGGAACTATGGCTACACCTTC	CATSRGDRGRGNYGYTF
TRBV30	-	TRBJ2-5	TRBD2	TGTGCCTGGAGTGTAGGCGGGGGGCTGGAGACCCAGTACTTC	CAWSVGGGLETQYF
TRBV10-1	few	TRBJ1-3	TRBD1	TGCGCCAGCAGTGAGGACAGGGGGAGAAACACCATATATTTT	CASSEDRGRNTIYF
TRBV19	few	TRBJ1-3	-	TGTGCCAGTAGAGCGAGTGGGAGGCACTCTGGAAACACCATATATTTT	CASRASGRHSGNTIYF
TRBV5-1	-	TRBJ2-1	-	TGCGCCAGCAGCTTAAAACAGCTAAATGAGCAGTTCTTC	CASSLKQLNEQFF
TRBV6-4	once	TRBJ1-3	-	TGTGCCAGCAGCAAAAGAGATTCTGCTGGAAACACCATATATTTT	CASSKRDSAGNTIYF
TRBV5-1	few	TRBJ2-7	-	TGCGCCAGCAGCTCGACAGTGTACGAGCAGTACTTC	CASSSTVYEQYF
TRBV5-6	few	TRBJ2-7	-	TGTGCCAGCAGCTCCCGCTCCGGGACTCCTAAGCCCTACGAGCAGTACTTC	CASSSRSGTPKPYEQYF
TRBV6-6	-	TRBJ1-2	TRBD1	TGTGCCAGCGAAGACAGCGACAGGGTCCATGGCTACACCTTC	CASEDSDRVHGYTF
TRBV10-3	once	TRBJ1-2	TRBD1	TGTGCCACCAAAGGGCAGGGGGCCGGTGACTATGGCTACACCTTC	CATKGQGAGDYGYTF
TRBV27	few	TRBJ1-6	TRBD1	TGTGCCAGCAAGAAACCGGGACAGGGACTTAATTCACCCCTCCACTTT	CASKKPGQGLNSPLHF
TRBV10-3	-	TRBJ2-1	-	TGTGCCATCAGTGAGTCGAGGTCCGCAAACGACAATGAGCAGTTCTTC	CAISESRSANDNEQFF
TRBV19	-	TRBJ1-2	-	TGTGCCAGTAGTATCCCAGCAGACAGGCTATATGGCTACACCTTC	CASSIPADRLYGYTF
TRBV7-9	-	TRBJ2-3	TRBD2	TGTGCCAGCAGCGTCCGCGGGGGACTAGCGGGGACTGATACGCAGTATTTT	CASSVRGGLAGTDTQYF
TRBV9	-	TRBJ2-7	-	TGTGCCAGCAGCGTAGGGGACATCTCCTACGAGCAGTACTTC	CASSVGDISYEQYF
TRBV19	-	TRBJ2-2	TRBD1	TGTGCCAGTAGCCCTACAGGGGGAAGCACCGGGGAGCTGTTTTTT	CASSPTGGSTGELFF
TRBV19	-	TRBJ1-3	-	TGTGCCAGTAGTAGGACAGCACGAGGAAACACCATATATTTT	CASSRTARGNTIYF
TRBV7-2	once	TRBJ2-7	-	TGTGCCAGCTCCCCCTCCTCCTACGAGCAGTACTTC	CASSPSSYEQYF
TRBV2	-	TRBJ2-3	-	TGTGCCAGCATCCCAGGGGCAGGTACGCAGTATTTT	CASIPGAGTQYF
TRBV7-9	-	TRBJ1-3	-	TGTGCCAGCAGCCCGATGGAGGGCAGGGCTGACACCATATATTTT	CASSPMEGRADTIYF